Listed below are T cell receptor beta chains from one sample, sequenced in a study of T cell responses to AZD1222 COVID-19 vaccine. TCRdb's copy holds only in-frame clones and misses some; the assay was immunoSEQ multiplex PCR. This sample has approximately 110,000 clones, with 87% found just once. The source material was peripheral blood, sampled on day 0 of AZD1222 vaccination. The origin of the receptors is an adult in good health. Each CDR3 is given with its conserved first and last residue. Each record gives: clone size, V gene, J gene, D gene, CDR3 DNA, CDR3 protein. D genes are given only for firm matches. The listing skips clone size in some rows; elsewhere it reads once, few, many or a size class.

abundance: .; v_gene: TRBV19; j_gene: TRBJ1-1; d_gene: .; CDR3nt: TGTGCCAGTAGCCAGACCTACACTGAAGCTTTCTTT; CDR3aa: CASSQTYTEAFF
abundance: .; v_gene: TRBV15; j_gene: TRBJ2-3; d_gene: .; CDR3nt: TGTGCCACCAGCAGGTCAACTAGCAGTGGGAGAGATACGCAGTATTTT; CDR3aa: CATSRSTSSGRDTQYF
abundance: once; v_gene: TRBV7-2; j_gene: TRBJ1-2; d_gene: TRBD1; CDR3nt: TGTGCCAGCAGCTTAGCGGGGGGGACAGTCTATGGCTACACCTTC; CDR3aa: CASSLAGGTVYGYTF
abundance: once; v_gene: TRBV7-2; j_gene: TRBJ2-3; d_gene: TRBD2; CDR3nt: TGTGCCAGCAGCCTCCAGCCGGGACTAGCGGGGGTAGATACGCAGTATTTT; CDR3aa: CASSLQPGLAGVDTQYF
abundance: .; v_gene: TRBV25-1; j_gene: TRBJ1-6; d_gene: .; CDR3nt: TGTGCCAGCAGACGCAAGGTGGCCCTCCACTTT; CDR3aa: CASRRKVALHF
abundance: .; v_gene: TRBV7-7; j_gene: TRBJ2-2; d_gene: TRBD1; CDR3nt: TGTGCCAGCAGCCCCTTGCGGGGACAGGGGGACACCGGGGAGCTGTTTTTT; CDR3aa: CASSPLRGQGDTGELFF
abundance: .; v_gene: TRBV4-1; j_gene: TRBJ2-3; d_gene: .; CDR3nt: TGCGCCAGCAGCCAAGATCTACGTGGCACAGATACGCAGTATTTT; CDR3aa: CASSQDLRGTDTQYF
abundance: .; v_gene: TRBV27; j_gene: TRBJ1-1; d_gene: .; CDR3nt: TGTGCCAGCGGTACAGGACTGAACACTGAAGCTTTCTTT; CDR3aa: CASGTGLNTEAFF
abundance: .; v_gene: TRBV6-2/TRBV6-3; j_gene: TRBJ2-5; d_gene: TRBD2; CDR3nt: TGTGCCAGCAGTGCCTCCGGGAGCGGGGGGGCGCGGGAGGAGACCCAGTACTTC; CDR3aa: CASSASGSGGAREETQYF
abundance: .; v_gene: TRBV4-1; j_gene: TRBJ2-3; d_gene: TRBD2; CDR3nt: TGCGCCAGCAGCCAAGGGTTGGCGGGGGGGCCAAGAGATACGCAGTATTTT; CDR3aa: CASSQGLAGGPRDTQYF
abundance: .; v_gene: TRBV5-8; j_gene: TRBJ2-3; d_gene: TRBD2; CDR3nt: TGTGCCAGCAGCTGGGGACTAGCGGGGGGGCCCACAGATACGCAGTATTTT; CDR3aa: CASSWGLAGGPTDTQYF
abundance: .; v_gene: TRBV18; j_gene: TRBJ1-3; d_gene: .; CDR3nt: TGTGCCAGCTCACCATGGAGGGGGACCTACTCTGGAAACACCATATATTTT; CDR3aa: CASSPWRGTYSGNTIYF
abundance: once; v_gene: TRBV2; j_gene: TRBJ1-2; d_gene: .; CDR3nt: TGTGCCAGCAGTGCCACGGTGACAGTGAGTGGCTACACCTTC; CDR3aa: CASSATVTVSGYTF
abundance: .; v_gene: TRBV6-5; j_gene: TRBJ1-1; d_gene: TRBD1; CDR3nt: TGTGCCAGCAGTTCGGGACAGGGGGCGATCAACACTGAAGCTTTCTTT; CDR3aa: CASSSGQGAINTEAFF
abundance: .; v_gene: TRBV6-5; j_gene: TRBJ1-2; d_gene: .; CDR3nt: TGTGCCAGCAAAACGACACACTATGGCTACACCTTC; CDR3aa: CASKTTHYGYTF
abundance: .; v_gene: TRBV5-8; j_gene: TRBJ2-3; d_gene: .; CDR3nt: TGTGCCAGCAGCTTGAGAGGAGATACGCAGTATTTT; CDR3aa: CASSLRGDTQYF
abundance: .; v_gene: TRBV30; j_gene: TRBJ2-4; d_gene: .; CDR3nt: TGTGCCTGGAGTGTGTCGGACATGGGCATTCAGTACTTC; CDR3aa: CAWSVSDMGIQYF
abundance: once; v_gene: TRBV4-1; j_gene: TRBJ1-1; d_gene: TRBD1; CDR3nt: TGCGCCAGCAGCCAAGGGACAGGGGGCTTAGCTTTCTTT; CDR3aa: CASSQGTGGLAFF
abundance: .; v_gene: TRBV4-2; j_gene: TRBJ2-1; d_gene: .; CDR3nt: TGTGCCAGCAGCCAAGTCAATGAGCAGTTCTTC; CDR3aa: CASSQVNEQFF
abundance: .; v_gene: TRBV2; j_gene: TRBJ2-7; d_gene: .; CDR3nt: TGTGCCGGAGGAGGAGCCTACGAGCAGTACTTC; CDR3aa: CAGGGAYEQYF
abundance: .; v_gene: TRBV7-9; j_gene: TRBJ1-1; d_gene: .; CDR3nt: TGTGCCAGCAGCCCGCCCCAGGGAGGCACTGAAGCTTTCTTT; CDR3aa: CASSPPQGGTEAFF
abundance: .; v_gene: TRBV5-1; j_gene: TRBJ1-1; d_gene: .; CDR3nt: TGCGCCAGCAGCCGTGCGTACACATTGAACACTGAAGCTTTCTTT; CDR3aa: CASSRAYTLNTEAFF
abundance: .; v_gene: TRBV4-1; j_gene: TRBJ1-6; d_gene: .; CDR3nt: TGCGCCAGCAGCCAAGTTGGTCAGACGAATTCACCCCTCCACTTT; CDR3aa: CASSQVGQTNSPLHF
abundance: .; v_gene: TRBV6-5; j_gene: TRBJ2-3; d_gene: .; CDR3nt: TGTGCCAGCCGAAGGACTGCCTTGGATGATACGCAGTATTTT; CDR3aa: CASRRTALDDTQYF
abundance: .; v_gene: TRBV6-5; j_gene: TRBJ2-7; d_gene: TRBD1; CDR3nt: TGTGCCAGCAGTTTAACCGGGACAGGGGCAACCTACGAGCAGTACTTC; CDR3aa: CASSLTGTGATYEQYF
abundance: .; v_gene: TRBV18; j_gene: TRBJ2-2; d_gene: .; CDR3nt: TGTGCCAGCTCACCCAAGGGCCCCACCGGGGAGCTGTTTTTT; CDR3aa: CASSPKGPTGELFF
abundance: once; v_gene: TRBV19; j_gene: TRBJ1-2; d_gene: .; CDR3nt: TGTGCCAGTAGTATATCTGTAAGGGACGGCTATGGCTACACCTTC; CDR3aa: CASSISVRDGYGYTF
abundance: many; v_gene: TRBV19; j_gene: TRBJ1-3; d_gene: TRBD1; CDR3nt: TGTGCCAGTAGTGGGGACAGTCAGACTGGAAACACCATATATTTT; CDR3aa: CASSGDSQTGNTIYF
abundance: .; v_gene: TRBV5-1; j_gene: TRBJ1-1; d_gene: .; CDR3nt: TGCGCCAGCAGTATACAGGCCCTGGGGGCTGAAGCTTTCTTT; CDR3aa: CASSIQALGAEAFF
abundance: .; v_gene: TRBV5-4; j_gene: TRBJ1-2; d_gene: .; CDR3nt: TGTGCCAGCAGTCTCGGGACAAACTATGGCTACACCTTC; CDR3aa: CASSLGTNYGYTF
abundance: .; v_gene: TRBV5-1; j_gene: TRBJ1-3; d_gene: .; CDR3nt: TGCGCCAGCAGCCAGGACGCCACCTCTGGAAACACCATATATTTT; CDR3aa: CASSQDATSGNTIYF
abundance: .; v_gene: TRBV7-2; j_gene: TRBJ2-6; d_gene: .; CDR3nt: TGTGCCAGCAGCCCCAACTCTGGGGCCAACGTCCTGACTTTC; CDR3aa: CASSPNSGANVLTF
abundance: few; v_gene: TRBV7-8; j_gene: TRBJ1-2; d_gene: .; CDR3nt: TGTGCCAGCACCTCCCCCGGAGAGGCCTCTGATGTCGGTATGCGTTACACCTTC; CDR3aa: CASTSPGEASDVGMRYTF
abundance: .; v_gene: TRBV6-5; j_gene: TRBJ1-5; d_gene: TRBD1; CDR3nt: TGTGCCTGCGGACAGGGGATCTTTAGCAATCAGCCCCAGCATTTT; CDR3aa: CACGQGIFSNQPQHF
abundance: .; v_gene: TRBV5-1; j_gene: TRBJ1-1; d_gene: .; CDR3nt: TGCGCCAGCAGCTTGGGACTTGAAGCTTTCTTT; CDR3aa: CASSLGLEAFF
abundance: few; v_gene: TRBV19; j_gene: TRBJ1-2; d_gene: .; CDR3nt: TGTGCCACCGAAGGGAGCTATGGCTACACCTTC; CDR3aa: CATEGSYGYTF
abundance: .; v_gene: TRBV2; j_gene: TRBJ2-2; d_gene: .; CDR3nt: TGTGCCAGCAGTCCGATGGTTGGAGGGGCCGGGGAGCTGTTTTTT; CDR3aa: CASSPMVGGAGELFF
abundance: .; v_gene: TRBV20-1; j_gene: TRBJ2-3; d_gene: TRBD2; CDR3nt: TGCAGTGCTTGTGGACTAGCGGGGGGGCTGGGCACAGATACGCAGTATTTT; CDR3aa: CSACGLAGGLGTDTQYF
abundance: .; v_gene: TRBV7-9; j_gene: TRBJ2-2; d_gene: .; CDR3nt: TGTGCCAGCAGCTCCCCAATTGGGGGCATGGGCGGGGAGCTGTTTTTT; CDR3aa: CASSSPIGGMGGELFF
abundance: .; v_gene: TRBV19; j_gene: TRBJ1-1; d_gene: .; CDR3nt: TGTGCCAGTAGGGAGGGTGCGGGTGAAGCTTTCTTT; CDR3aa: CASREGAGEAFF